The clone carrying this TCR beta chain was picked up a small number of times. This sample is drawn from a study of blood T cell repertoires in COVID-19. About the research overall: Sites across the United States, Italy and Spain contributed samples from acute and convalescent COVID-19. T cells, B-cell-depleted T cells, or PBMCs provided the cDNA or gDNA that served as material.

Trimming pared 8 bases from V and 5 bases from J, leaving 19 bases between. CDR1 and CDR2 (germline): LNHDA, SQIVND (reference sequence). This CDR3 is built from 15 residues. How the authors handled the data: Amplification of reference gene primers provided the estimated nucleated cell counts. The repertoire was sequenced with immunoSEQ multiplex PCR; TCRdb's copy has only in-frame clones and lacks some. From that table come the V and J calls and clone size; the DNA was used to work out D and trimming. Counted here are more than 130,000 clones, approximately 80% occurring once; the ten biggest clones make up under 10%.

Sequences were obtained from peripheral blood. This chain connects TRBV19 to TRBJ1-5; possibly TRBD1 for D (5 bases). This clonotype was sampled from an elderly woman in a cohort sampled during active or convalescent COVID-19. The CDR3 region has the DNA TGTGCCAGTCGCCGGCAGGGTTTATGGGATCAGCCCCAGCATTTT. Encoded protein: CASRRQGLWDQPQHF.